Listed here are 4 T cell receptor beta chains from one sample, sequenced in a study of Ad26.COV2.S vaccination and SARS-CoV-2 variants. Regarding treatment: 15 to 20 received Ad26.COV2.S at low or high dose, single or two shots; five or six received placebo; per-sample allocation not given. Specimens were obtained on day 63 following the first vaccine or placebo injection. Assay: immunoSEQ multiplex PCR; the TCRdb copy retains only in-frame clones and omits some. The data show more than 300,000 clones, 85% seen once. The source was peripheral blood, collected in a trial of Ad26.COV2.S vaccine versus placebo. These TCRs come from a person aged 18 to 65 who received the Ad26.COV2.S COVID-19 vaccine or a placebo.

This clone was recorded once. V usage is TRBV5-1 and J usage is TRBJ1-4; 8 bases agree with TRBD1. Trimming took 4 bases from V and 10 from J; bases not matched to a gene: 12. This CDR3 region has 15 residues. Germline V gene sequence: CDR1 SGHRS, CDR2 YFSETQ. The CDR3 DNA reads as TGCGCCAGCAGCCCGAGTGGGACAGGCTTGGGAAAACTGTTTTTT. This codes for CASSPSGTGLGKLFF.

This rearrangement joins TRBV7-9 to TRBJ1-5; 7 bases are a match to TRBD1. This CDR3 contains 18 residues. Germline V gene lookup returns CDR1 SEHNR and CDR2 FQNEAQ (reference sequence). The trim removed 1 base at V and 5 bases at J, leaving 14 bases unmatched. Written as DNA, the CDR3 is TGTGCCAGCAGCTTAGAGGGCCTTTGGACAGGCTGTGATCAGCCCCAGCATTTT. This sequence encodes CASSLEGLWTGCDQPQHF.

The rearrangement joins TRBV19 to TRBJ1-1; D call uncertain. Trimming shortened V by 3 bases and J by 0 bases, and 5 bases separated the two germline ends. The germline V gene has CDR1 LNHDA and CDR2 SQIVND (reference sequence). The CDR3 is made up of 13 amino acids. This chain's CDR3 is CASSIRLNTEAFF. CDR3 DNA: TGTGCCAGTAGTATCAGGCTGAACACTGAAGCTTTCTTT.

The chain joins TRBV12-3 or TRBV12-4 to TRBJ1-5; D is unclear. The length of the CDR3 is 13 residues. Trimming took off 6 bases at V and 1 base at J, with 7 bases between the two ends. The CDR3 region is CASRQESNQPQHF. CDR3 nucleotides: TGTGCCAGCAGACAAGAAAGCAATCAGCCCCAGCATTTT.